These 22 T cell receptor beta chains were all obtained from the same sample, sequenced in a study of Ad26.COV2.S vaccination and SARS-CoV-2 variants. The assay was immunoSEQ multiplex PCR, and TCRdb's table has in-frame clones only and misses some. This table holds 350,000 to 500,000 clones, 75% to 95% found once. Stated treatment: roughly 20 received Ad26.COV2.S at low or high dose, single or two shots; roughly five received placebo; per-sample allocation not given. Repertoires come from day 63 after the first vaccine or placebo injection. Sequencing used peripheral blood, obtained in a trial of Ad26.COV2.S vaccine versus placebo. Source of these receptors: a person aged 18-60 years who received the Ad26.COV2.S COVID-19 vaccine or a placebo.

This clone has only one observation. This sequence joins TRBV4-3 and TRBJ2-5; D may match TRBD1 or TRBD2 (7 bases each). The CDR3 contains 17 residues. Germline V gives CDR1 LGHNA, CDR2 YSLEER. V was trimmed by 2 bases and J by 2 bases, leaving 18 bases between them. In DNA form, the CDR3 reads TGCGCCAGCAGCCAAAGCGGGACAGATCCTGGACAAGAGACCCAGTACTTC. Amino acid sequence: CASSQSGTDPGQETQYF.

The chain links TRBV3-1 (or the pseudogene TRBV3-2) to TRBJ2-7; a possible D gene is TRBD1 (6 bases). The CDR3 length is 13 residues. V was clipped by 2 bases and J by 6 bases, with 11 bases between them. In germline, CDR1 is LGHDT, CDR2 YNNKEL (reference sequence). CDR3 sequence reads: CASSQLNRAEQYF. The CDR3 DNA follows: TGTGCCAGCAGCCAACTTAACAGGGCCGAGCAGTACTTC.

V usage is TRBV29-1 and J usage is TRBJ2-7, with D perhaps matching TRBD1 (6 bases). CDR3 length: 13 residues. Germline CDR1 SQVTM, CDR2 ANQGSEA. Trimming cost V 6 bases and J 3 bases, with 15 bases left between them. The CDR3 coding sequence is TGCAGCGTCCCCGGGACAAACGACTACGAGCAGTACTTC. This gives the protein CSVPGTNDYEQYF.

The CDR3 spells CASSPPGTPNSPLHF. DNA of the CDR3: TGTGCCAGCTCACCACCCGGGACACCTAATTCACCCCTCCACTTT. This chain uses TRBV18 with TRBJ1-6, with D perhaps matching TRBD1 (6 bases). Germline V CDR1 and CDR2: KGHSH, LQKENI. V was cut by 0 bases and J by 6 bases, with 9 bases left in between. This CDR3 has 15 residues.

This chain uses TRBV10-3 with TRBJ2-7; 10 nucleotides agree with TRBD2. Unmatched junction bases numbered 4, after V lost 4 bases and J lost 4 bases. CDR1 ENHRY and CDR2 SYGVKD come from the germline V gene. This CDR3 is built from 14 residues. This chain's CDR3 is CAISGPSGSYEQYF. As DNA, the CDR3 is TGTGCCATCAGTGGGCCTAGCGGGAGTTACGAGCAGTACTTC.

The CDR3 region has the DNA TGCGCCAGCAGCTTGTGGGTAGGGGCGGGTGAGCAGTACTTC. This encodes CASSLWVGAGEQYF. The rearrangement uses TRBV5-1 and TRBJ2-7; D assignment may be TRBD1 or TRBD2 (5 bases each). The V end lost 1 base, the J end lost 7 bases, and 15 bases lay between the germline ends. This CDR3 is 14 amino acids long. Germline loops: CDR1 SGHRS, CDR2 YFSETQ.

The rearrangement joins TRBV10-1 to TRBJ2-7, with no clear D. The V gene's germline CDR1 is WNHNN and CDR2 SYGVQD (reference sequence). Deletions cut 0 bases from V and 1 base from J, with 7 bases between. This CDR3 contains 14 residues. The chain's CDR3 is CASSESGRSYEQYF. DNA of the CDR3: TGCGCCAGCAGTGAGTCGGGCAGATCCTACGAGCAGTACTTC.

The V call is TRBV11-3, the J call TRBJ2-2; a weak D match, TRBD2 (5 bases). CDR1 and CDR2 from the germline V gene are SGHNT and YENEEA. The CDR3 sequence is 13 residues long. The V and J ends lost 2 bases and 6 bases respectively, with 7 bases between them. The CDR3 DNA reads TGTGCCAGCAGCTTACGGGGTGCCGGGGAGCTGTTTTTT. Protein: CASSLRGAGELFF.

CDR3 DNA sequence: TGCAGCGTTCAACGAGATACGCAGTATTTT. As protein: CSVQRDTQYF. This chain uses TRBV29-1 with TRBJ2-3; D unresolved. The CDR3 has 10 amino acids. Trimming cost V 5 bases and J 5 bases, with 5 bases left between them. Per the germline V gene, CDR1 is SQVTM and CDR2 is ANQGSEA.

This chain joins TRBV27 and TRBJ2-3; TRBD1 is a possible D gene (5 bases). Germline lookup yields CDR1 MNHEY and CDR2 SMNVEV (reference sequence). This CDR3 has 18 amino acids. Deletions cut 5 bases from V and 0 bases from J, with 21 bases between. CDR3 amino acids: CASSPRGFDSLSTDTQYF. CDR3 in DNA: TGTGCCAGCAGTCCAAGGGGCTTTGATTCCTTAAGCACAGATACGCAGTATTTT.

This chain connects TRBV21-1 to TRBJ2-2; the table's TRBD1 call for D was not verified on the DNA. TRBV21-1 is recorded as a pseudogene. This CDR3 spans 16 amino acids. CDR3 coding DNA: TGTGCCAGCAGCGAGGCAGGGGGCGCAGACACCGGGGAGCTGTTTTTT. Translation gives CASSEAGGADTGELFF.

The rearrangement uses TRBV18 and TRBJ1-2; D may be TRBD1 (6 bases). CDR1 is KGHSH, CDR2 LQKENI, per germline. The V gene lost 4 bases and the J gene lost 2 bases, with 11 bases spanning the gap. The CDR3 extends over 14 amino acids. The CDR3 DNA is TGTGCCAGCTCACTAAACAGGGAAAACTATGGCTACACCTTC. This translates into CASSLNRENYGYTF.

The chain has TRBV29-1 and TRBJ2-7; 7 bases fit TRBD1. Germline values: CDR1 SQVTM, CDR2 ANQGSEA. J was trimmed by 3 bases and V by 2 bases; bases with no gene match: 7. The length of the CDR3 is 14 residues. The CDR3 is CSVESSTGYYEQYF. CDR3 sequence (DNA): TGCAGCGTTGAATCATCGACAGGGTACTACGAGCAGTACTTC.

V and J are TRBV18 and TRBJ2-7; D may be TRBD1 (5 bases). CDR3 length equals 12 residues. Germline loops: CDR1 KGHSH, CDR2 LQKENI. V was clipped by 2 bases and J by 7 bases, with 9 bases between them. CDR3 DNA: TGTGCCAGCTCACCAAATAGGGGTGAGCAGTACTTC. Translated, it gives CASSPNRGEQYF. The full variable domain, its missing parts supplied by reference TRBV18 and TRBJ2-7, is NAGVMQNPRHLVRRRGQEARLRCSPMKGHSHVYWYRQLPEEGLKFMVYLQKENIIDESGMPKERFSAEFPKEGPSILRIQQVVRGDSAAYFCASSPNRGEQYFGPGTRLTVT.

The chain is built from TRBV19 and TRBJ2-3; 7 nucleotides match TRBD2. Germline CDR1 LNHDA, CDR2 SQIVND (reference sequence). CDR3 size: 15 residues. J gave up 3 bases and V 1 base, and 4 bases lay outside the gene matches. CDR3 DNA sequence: TGTGCCAGTAGTATAGGGGGAGGGGTTACAGATACGCAGTATTTT. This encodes CASSIGGGVTDTQYF. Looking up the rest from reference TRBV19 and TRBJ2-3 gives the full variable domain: DGGITQSPKYLFRKEGQNVTLSCEQNLNHDAMYWYRQDPGQGLRLIYYSQIVNDFQKGDIAEGYSVSREKKESFPLTVTSAQKNPTAFYLCASSIGGGVTDTQYFGPGTRLTVL.

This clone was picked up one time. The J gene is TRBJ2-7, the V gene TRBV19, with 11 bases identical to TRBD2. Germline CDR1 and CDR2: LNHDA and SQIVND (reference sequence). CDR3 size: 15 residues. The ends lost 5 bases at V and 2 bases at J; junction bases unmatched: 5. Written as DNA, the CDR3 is TGTGCCAGTAGTCCCGGGACTAGCGGAGCCTACGAGCAGTACTTC. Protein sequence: CASSPGTSGAYEQYF.

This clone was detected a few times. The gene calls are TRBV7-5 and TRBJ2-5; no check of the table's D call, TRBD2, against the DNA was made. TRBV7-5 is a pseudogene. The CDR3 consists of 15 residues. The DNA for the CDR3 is TGTGCCAGAAGCTTATGCGGGAGTCACCAAGAGACCCAGTACTTC. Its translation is CARSLCGSHQETQYF.

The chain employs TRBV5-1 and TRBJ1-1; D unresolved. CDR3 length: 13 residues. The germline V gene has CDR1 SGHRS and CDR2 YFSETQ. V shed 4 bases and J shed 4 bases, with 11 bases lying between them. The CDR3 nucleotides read TGCGCCAGCAGCCCCGCGGGGTTCACTGAAGCTTTCTTT. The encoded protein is CASSPAGFTEAFF. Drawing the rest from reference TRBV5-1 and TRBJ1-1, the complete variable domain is KAGVTQTPRYLIKTRGQQVTLSCSPISGHRSVSWYQQTPGQGLQFLFEYFSETQRNKGNFPGRFSGRQFSNSRSEMNVSTLELGDSALYLCASSPAGFTEAFFGQGTRLTVV.

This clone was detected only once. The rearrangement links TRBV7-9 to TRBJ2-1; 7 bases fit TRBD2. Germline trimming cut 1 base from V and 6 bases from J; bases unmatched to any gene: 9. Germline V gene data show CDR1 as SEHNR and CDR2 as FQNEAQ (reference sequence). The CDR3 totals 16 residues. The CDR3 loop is CASSLVGLGLVNEQFF. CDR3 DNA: TGTGCCAGCAGCTTAGTGGGGCTCGGACTAGTCAATGAGCAGTTCTTC.

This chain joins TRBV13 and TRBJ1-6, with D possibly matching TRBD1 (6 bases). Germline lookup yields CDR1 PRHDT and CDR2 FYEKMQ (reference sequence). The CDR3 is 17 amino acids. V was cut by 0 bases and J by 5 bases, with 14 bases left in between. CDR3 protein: CASSLGAQGGHNSPLHF. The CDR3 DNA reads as TGTGCCAGCAGCTTAGGGGCACAGGGAGGCCATAATTCACCCCTCCACTTT. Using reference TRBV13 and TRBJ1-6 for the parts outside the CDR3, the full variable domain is AAGVIQSPRHLIKEKRETATLKCYPIPRHDTVYWYQQGPGQDPQFLISFYEKMQSDKGSIPDRFSAQQFSDYHSELNMSSLELGDSALYFCASSLGAQGGHNSPLHFGNGTRLTVT.

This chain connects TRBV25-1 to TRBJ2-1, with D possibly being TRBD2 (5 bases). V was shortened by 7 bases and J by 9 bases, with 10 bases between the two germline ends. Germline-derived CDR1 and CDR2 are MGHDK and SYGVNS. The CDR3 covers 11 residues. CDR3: CASTGSGEQFF. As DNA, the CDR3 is TGTGCCAGCACGGGATCGGGTGAGCAGTTCTTC.

CDR3 in amino acids: CASSPRDETQYF. In nucleotides, the CDR3 is TGTGCCAGCAGCCCTCGGGACGAGACCCAGTACTTC. The rearrangement joins TRBV3-1 (or the pseudogene TRBV3-2) to TRBJ2-5; the D gene could be TRBD1 or TRBD2 (5 bases each). V lost 4 bases and J 5 bases, leaving 8 bases between the germline ends. The CDR3 has 12 amino acids. Germline V gives CDR1 LGHDT, CDR2 YNNKEL (reference sequence).